What follows are 25 T cell receptor beta chains derived from one specimen sequenced in a study of control samples from healthy donors and cancer patients. Only in-frame clones appear in the TCRdb table, and some are missing; sequencing was by immunoSEQ multiplex PCR. The data contain around 120,000 clones, 93% of them singletons. Sequencing used PBMCs. All receptors derive from a man aged 45-60 years with head and neck cancer.

This clone was picked up one time. The rearrangement links TRBV9 to TRBJ2-1; D possibly uses TRBD1 or TRBD2 (6 bases each). Germline V gene sequence: CDR1 SGDLS, CDR2 YYNGEE. V lost 2 bases and J lost 4, with 16 bases in between. CDR3 size: 16 residues. The CDR3 protein is CASSVRWGAGYNEQFF. The DNA of the CDR3 is TGTGCCAGCAGCGTTCGATGGGGGGCCGGTTACAATGAGCAGTTCTTC.

The rearrangement links TRBV7-2 to TRBJ1-2, with 7 bases that match TRBD1. CDR1 and CDR2 (germline): SGHTA, FQGNSA. V lost 4 bases and J lost 7; bases outside the gene matches: 9. The CDR3 contains 14 residues. The CDR3 loop reads CASSSRHRGGGYTF. In DNA, the CDR3 is TGTGCCAGCAGCTCAAGGCACAGGGGCGGTGGCTACACCTTC.

The chain employs TRBV7-6 and TRBJ2-1, with 14 bases matching TRBD2. Germline assignment: CDR1 SGHVS and CDR2 FNYEAQ. Trimming took 5 bases from V and 8 from J; bases not matched to a gene: 5. This CDR3 spans 15 amino acids. The CDR3 protein is CASSPTSGGAYEQFF. The DNA of the CDR3 is TGTGCCAGCAGCCCGACTAGCGGGGGGGCCTATGAGCAGTTCTTC. Full variable domain (missing parts from reference TRBV7-6 and TRBJ2-1): GAGVSQSPRYKVTKRGQDVALRCDPISGHVSLYWYRQALGQGPEFLTYFNYEAQQDKSGLPNDRFSAERPEGSISTLTIQRTEQRDSAMYRCASSPTSGGAYEQFFGPGTRLTVL.

This chain uses TRBV28 with TRBJ1-4, with 7 bases fitting TRBD1. The trim removed 7 bases at V and 4 bases at J, leaving 9 bases unmatched. Germline CDR1 reads MDHEN; CDR2 reads SYDVKM. This CDR3 contains 15 residues. The CDR3 spells CASIQGQALNEKLFF. The CDR3 bases are TGTGCCAGCATCCAAGGACAGGCCCTTAATGAAAAACTGTTTTTT.

The chain has TRBV6-5 and TRBJ2-7, with 7 bases lining up with TRBD1. Unmatched junction bases numbered 8, after V lost 6 bases and J lost 3 bases. Germline lookup yields CDR1 MNHEY and CDR2 SVGAGI. The CDR3 consists of 14 residues. The CDR3 DNA follows: TGTGCCAGCAGCCAGGGACAGATCAACTACGAGCAGTACTTC. This codes for CASSQGQINYEQYF.

The J gene is TRBJ1-2, the V gene TRBV5-8, with a weak D call TRBD1 (6 bases). The CDR3 spans 13 residues. V lost 0 bases and J 4 bases, leaving 7 bases between the germline ends. Germline V gene sequence: CDR1 SGHTS, CDR2 YDEGEE. CDR3 bases: TGTGCCAGCAGCTTGGACAGGGCCTATGGCTACACCTTC. Its protein is CASSLDRAYGYTF.

The chain employs TRBV28 and TRBJ2-7; 9 bases align to TRBD2. With 7 bases clipped from V and 4 bases from J, the junction kept 5 bases outside the gene matches. This CDR3 has 13 residues. CDR1 is MDHEN, CDR2 SYDVKM, per germline. The CDR3 DNA reads as TGTGCCAGCACGGGACTAGCTTTTTACGAGCAGTACTTC. Residues: CASTGLAFYEQYF.

The chain uses TRBV5-6 and TRBJ2-5; no clear D. Trimming removed 2 bases from V and 0 bases from J, with 8 bases in between. This CDR3 comprises 14 residues. The germline gives CDR1 SGHDT, CDR2 YYEEEE. CDR3 loop: CASSLIVDQETQYF. In DNA form, the CDR3 reads TGTGCCAGCAGCTTAATCGTAGACCAAGAGACCCAGTACTTC.

In DNA form, the CDR3 reads TGTGCCAGCAGCAGGGACAGGGGGCCGGATACGCAGTATTTT. Translating gives CASSRDRGPDTQYF. The genes are TRBV2 and TRBJ2-3; TRBD1 agrees at 12 bases. Trimming at V came to 6 bases and at J to 6 bases, leaving 4 bases not matched to a gene. This CDR3 has 14 amino acids. Germline V lookup: CDR1 SNHLY, CDR2 FYNNEI.

The chain combines TRBV5-1 with TRBJ2-1; 8 nucleotides align to TRBD1. The CDR3 extends over 16 amino acids. V dropped 4 bases and J dropped 1; count of bases not matched to a gene: 7. Germline V lookup: CDR1 SGHRS, CDR2 YFSETQ. The CDR3 loop reads CASSPSRTGSYNEQFF. DNA for the CDR3: TGCGCCAGCAGCCCGAGTCGGACAGGGTCCTACAATGAGCAGTTCTTC.

This chain connects TRBV11-3 to TRBJ2-7; 10 bases map to TRBD1. Germline lookup yields CDR1 SGHNT and CDR2 YENEEA. The junction had 7 bases not matched to a gene; V was cut back by 6 bases and J by 2 bases. The CDR3 is 15 amino acids. The CDR3 sequence: CASSSGQGGTYEQYF. DNA for the CDR3: TGTGCCAGCAGTTCTGGACAGGGGGGTACCTACGAGCAGTACTTC.

The V gene is TRBV6-7, the J gene TRBJ2-1; TRBD2 matches at 9 bases. TRBV6-7 is marked as an open reading frame, function uncertain. The V gene end was trimmed by 5 bases and the J gene end by 7 bases; junction bases not matched to a gene: 3. The CDR3 spans 13 residues. The CDR3 spells CASSKRGANEQFF. The CDR3, as DNA: TGTGCCAGCAGTAAGCGGGGGGCGAATGAGCAGTTCTTC.

V usage is TRBV30 and J usage is TRBJ1-1, with D hard to call. V was cut by 3 bases and J by 1 base, with 18 bases left in between. Germline assignment: CDR1 GTSNPN and CDR2 SVGIG (reference sequence). This CDR3 has 16 amino acids. CDR3: CAWRPATTLANTEAFF. In nucleotides, the CDR3 is TGTGCCTGGAGACCAGCGACAACCCTTGCGAACACTGAAGCTTTCTTT. The variable domain in full, with the rest retrieved from reference TRBV30 and TRBJ1-1, is SQTIHQWPATLVQPVGSPLSLECTVEGTSNPNLYWYRQAAGRGLQLLFYSVGIGQISSEVPQNLSASRPQDRQFILSSKKLLLSDSGFYLCAWRPATTLANTEAFFGQGTRLTVV.

The V gene is TRBV2, the J gene TRBJ1-5; unclear D gene. This CDR3 contains 14 residues. Trimming removed 6 bases from V and 6 bases from J, with 15 bases in between. CDR1 and CDR2 (germline): SNHLY, FYNNEI. CDR3 residues: CASRPGSRFQPQHF. CDR3 DNA: TGTGCCAGCAGGCCCGGGTCACGGTTTCAGCCCCAGCATTTT.

This chain uses TRBV7-2 with TRBJ1-2; 7 nucleotides align to TRBD1. Germline V gene sequence: CDR1 SGHTA, CDR2 FQGNSA. CDR3 length equals 15 residues. V trimming: 0 bases; J trimming: 7 bases; junction bases outside the gene matches: 8. Here the CDR3 reads CASSLAGDRATGYTF. The CDR3 DNA is TGTGCCAGCAGCTTAGCCGGCGACAGGGCGACTGGCTACACCTTC.

V usage is TRBV15 and J usage is TRBJ1-6; 8 bases line up with TRBD1. V shed 4 bases, J shed 7 bases, and the junction held 12 bases outside the gene matches. This CDR3 has 17 residues. CDR1 is LNHNV, CDR2 YYDKDF, per germline (reference sequence). The CDR3 protein is CATSTGQGRVQNSPLHF. CDR3 DNA: TGTGCCACCAGCACCGGACAGGGTCGGGTCCAAAATTCACCCCTCCACTTT. Looking up the rest from reference TRBV15 and TRBJ1-6 gives the full variable domain: DAMVIQNPRYQVTQFGKPVTLSCSQTLNHNVMYWYQQKSSQAPKLLFHYYDKDFNNEADTPDNFQSRRPNTSFCFLDIRSPGLGDTAMYLCATSTGQGRVQNSPLHFGNGTRLTVT.

The chain has TRBV29-1 and TRBJ2-3, with D perhaps TRBD2 (5 bases). This CDR3 region has 15 residues. Germline V gene data show CDR1 as SQVTM and CDR2 as ANQGSEA. V gave up 0 bases and J gave up 7 bases, with 17 bases separating them. Here the CDR3 DNA reads TGCAGCGTTGAAGATCCGACATTGTCCGGGAATACGCAGTATTTT. Protein sequence: CSVEDPTLSGNTQYF.

The chain links TRBV28 to TRBJ2-2; TRBD2 is a possible D gene (5 bases). From germline, CDR1 is MDHEN and CDR2 SYDVKM. The CDR3 length is 15 residues. V lost 0 bases and J 3 bases, leaving 8 bases between the germline ends. Written as DNA, the CDR3 is TGTGCCAGCAGTTTATGGGGAGTCGACACCGGGGAGCTGTTTTTT. Amino acid sequence: CASSLWGVDTGELFF.

The chain links TRBV7-9 to TRBJ2-3; 11 bases are shared with TRBD2. Germline V lookup: CDR1 SEHNR, CDR2 FQNEAQ (reference sequence). The junction had 9 bases not matched to a gene; V was cut back by 6 bases and J by 7 bases. The CDR3 spans 15 residues. CDR3 region: CASRKTSGGPNTQYF. DNA of the CDR3: TGTGCCAGCAGAAAAACTAGCGGGGGCCCCAATACGCAGTATTTT.

Here the CDR3 reads CASSPGGQGAWGYTF. CDR3 DNA: TGTGCCAGCAGCCCCGGGGGACAGGGGGCGTGGGGCTACACCTTC. V and J are TRBV5-5 and TRBJ1-2; 12 bases map to TRBD1. Germline loops: CDR1 SGHKS, CDR2 YYEKEE (reference sequence). The CDR3 loop spans 15 amino acids. V was pared by 4 bases and J by 8 bases, with 9 bases of the junction left unmatched.

The rearrangement links TRBV3-1 (or the pseudogene TRBV3-2) to TRBJ1-6, with D maybe TRBD1 (6 bases). The CDR3 totals 14 residues. The germline V and J ends were trimmed by 6 bases and 7 bases, with 13 bases remaining between them. The germline V gene encodes CDR1 LGHDT and CDR2 YNNKEL (reference sequence). The CDR3 loop is CASRRQDINSPLHF. The CDR3 nucleotides are TGTGCCAGCAGGCGACAGGATATCAATTCACCCCTCCACTTT.

J is TRBJ1-5 and V is TRBV5-1; D call uncertain. Deletions cut 1 base from V and 7 bases from J, with 9 bases between. This CDR3 contains 13 residues. Germline assignment: CDR1 SGHRS and CDR2 YFSETQ. CDR3 bases: TGCGCCAGCAGCTTGTGGACGGGGCAGCCCCAGCATTTT. This codes for CASSLWTGQPQHF.

Only one count was recorded for this clone. The chain uses TRBV7-9 and TRBJ2-2; 7 bases are a match to TRBD1. The V gene end was trimmed by 5 bases and the J gene end by 4 bases; junction bases not matched to a gene: 13. The CDR3 contains 17 residues. Germline lookup yields CDR1 SEHNR and CDR2 FQNEAQ (reference sequence). Here the CDR3 reads CASSQRGATGTTGELFF. Written as DNA, the CDR3 is TGTGCCAGCAGCCAGAGAGGGGCGACAGGGACCACCGGGGAGCTGTTTTTT. Filled out from reference TRBV7-9 and TRBJ2-2, the complete variable domain reads DTGVSQNPRHKITKRGQNVTFRCDPISEHNRLYWYRQTLGQGPEFLTYFQNEAQLEKSRLLSDRFSAERPKGSFSTLEIQRTEQGDSAMYLCASSQRGATGTTGELFFGEGSRLTVL.

In its sample, this clone was seen a few times. This chain links TRBV19 with TRBJ1-1, with TRBD1 matching 12 bases. Unmatched junction bases numbered 7, after V lost 5 bases and J lost 6 bases. The CDR3 has 15 residues. Germline V CDR1 and CDR2: LNHDA, SQIVND (reference sequence). The CDR3 nucleotides are TGTGCCAGTAGTTCTGGGACAGGGGGCTCTGCTGAAGCTTTCTTT. This sequence encodes CASSSGTGGSAEAFF.

The CDR3 loop reads CASSFLGLAGGSLSEQFF. DNA of the CDR3: TGTGCCAGCAGCTTTTTAGGACTAGCGGGGGGATCACTGAGTGAGCAGTTCTTC. J is TRBJ2-1 and V is TRBV5-4; 14 bases are shared with TRBD2. The length of the CDR3 is 18 residues. In germline, CDR1 is SGHNT, CDR2 YYREEE (reference sequence). J gave up 9 bases and V 2 bases, and 13 bases lay outside the gene matches.